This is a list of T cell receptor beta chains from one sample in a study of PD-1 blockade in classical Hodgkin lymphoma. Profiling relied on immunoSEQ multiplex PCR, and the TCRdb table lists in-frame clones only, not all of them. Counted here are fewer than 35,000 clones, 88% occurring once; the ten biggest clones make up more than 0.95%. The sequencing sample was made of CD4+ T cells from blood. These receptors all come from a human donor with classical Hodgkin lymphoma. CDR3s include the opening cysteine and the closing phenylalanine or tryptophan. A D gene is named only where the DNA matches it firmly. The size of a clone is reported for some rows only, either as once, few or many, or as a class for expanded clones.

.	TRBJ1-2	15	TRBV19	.	CASRARGEANYGYTF	TGTGCCAGTAGGGCCCGGGGGGAAGCTAACTATGGCTACACCTTC
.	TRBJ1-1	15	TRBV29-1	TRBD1	CSVQQGWGMNTEAFF	TGCAGCGTTCAACAGGGGTGGGGAATGAACACTGAAGCTTTCTTT
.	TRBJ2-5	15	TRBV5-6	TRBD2	CASSFREGRGETQYF	TGTGCCAGCAGCTTCCGGGAGGGCCGTGGGGAGACCCAGTACTTC
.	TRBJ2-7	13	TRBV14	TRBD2	CASALAGGYEQYF	TGTGCCAGCGCCTTAGCGGGAGGCTACGAGCAGTACTTC
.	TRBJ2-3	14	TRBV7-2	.	CASSLVSGSDTQYF	TGTGCCAGCAGCTTAGTGTCAGGGTCAGATACGCAGTATTTT
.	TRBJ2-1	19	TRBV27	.	CASSLFEEGFLGGLNEQFF	TGTGCCAGCAGTTTATTTGAGGAGGGGTTCCTCGGGGGTCTCAATGAGCAGTTCTTC
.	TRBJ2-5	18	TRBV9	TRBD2	CASSVNPGLAGGGETQYF	TGTGCCAGCAGCGTCAATCCGGGACTAGCGGGAGGAGGAGAGACCCAGTACTTC
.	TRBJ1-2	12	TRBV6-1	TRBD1	CASSPGGYGYTF	TGTGCCAGCAGCCCAGGGGGCTATGGCTACACCTTC
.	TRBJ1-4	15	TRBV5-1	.	CASGPGLMANEKLFF	TGCGCCAGCGGCCCAGGGTTGATGGCTAATGAAAAACTGTTTTTT
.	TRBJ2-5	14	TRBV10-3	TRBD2	CAIGSGAMAETQYF	TGTGCCATCGGAAGCGGGGCCATGGCGGAGACCCAGTACTTC
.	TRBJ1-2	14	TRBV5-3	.	CARSKQERYYGYTF	TGTGCCAGAAGCAAACAGGAAAGGTACTATGGCTACACCTTC
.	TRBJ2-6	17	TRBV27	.	CASQFLLGSSGANVLTF	TGTGCCAGCCAATTCTTACTCGGCTCCTCTGGGGCCAACGTCCTGACTTTC
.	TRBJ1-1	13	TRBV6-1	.	CASSNGRNTEAFF	TGTGCCAGCAGTAATGGACGGAACACTGAAGCTTTCTTT
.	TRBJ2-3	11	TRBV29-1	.	CSVEWGDTQYF	TGCAGCGTTGAATGGGGAGATACGCAGTATTTT
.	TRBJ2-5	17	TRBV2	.	CASRVQARPRAQETQYF	TGTGCCAGCAGGGTCCAGGCTCGACCACGGGCCCAAGAGACCCAGTACTTC
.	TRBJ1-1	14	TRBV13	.	CASSPNMGETEAFF	TGTGCCAGCAGCCCTAACATGGGGGAGACTGAAGCTTTCTTT
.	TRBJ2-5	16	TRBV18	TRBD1	CASSPIGTGGEQTQYF	TGTGCCAGCTCACCAATCGGGACAGGGGGCGAACAGACCCAGTACTTC
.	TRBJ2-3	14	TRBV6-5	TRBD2	CASTKGGSPDTQYF	TGTGCCAGCACGAAGGGCGGGAGCCCAGATACGCAGTATTTT
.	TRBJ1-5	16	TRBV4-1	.	CASSQGSRGSNQPQHF	TGCGCCAGCAGCCAAGGGAGTCGGGGGAGCAATCAGCCCCAGCATTTT
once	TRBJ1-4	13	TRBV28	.	CASRPGVTEKLFF	TGTGCCAGCAGGCCCGGGGTCACCGAAAAACTGTTTTTT
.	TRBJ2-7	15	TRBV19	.	CASSPIPGPSYEQYF	TGTGCCAGTAGCCCTATCCCCGGGCCCTCCTACGAGCAGTACTTC
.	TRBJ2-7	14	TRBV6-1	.	CASSGVLQAYEQYF	TGTGCCAGCAGTGGAGTGCTGCAGGCCTACGAGCAGTACTTC
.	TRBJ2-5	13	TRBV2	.	CASSNLGLETQYF	TGTGCCAGCTCAAATCTAGGGCTGGAGACCCAGTACTTC
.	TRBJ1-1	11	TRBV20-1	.	CSAGQQTEAFF	TGCAGTGCTGGACAGCAGACTGAAGCTTTCTTT
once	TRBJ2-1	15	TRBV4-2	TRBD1	CASRDGTATSKEQFF	TGTGCCAGCAGGGACGGGACAGCCACCTCGAAGGAGCAGTTCTTC
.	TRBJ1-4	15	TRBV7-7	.	CASSLAHTENEKLFF	TGTGCTAGCAGCTTAGCGCATACAGAGAATGAAAAACTGTTTTTT
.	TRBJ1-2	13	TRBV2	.	CASEGGSNYGYTF	TGTGCCAGCGAAGGTGGCTCTAACTATGGCTACACCTTC
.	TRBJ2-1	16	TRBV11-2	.	CASSSPRGRAYNEQFF	TGTGCCAGCAGCTCCCCTAGGGGGAGGGCCTACAATGAGCAGTTCTTC
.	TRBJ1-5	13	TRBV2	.	CASKEGQGQPQHF	TGTGCCAGCAAGGAGGGGCAAGGTCAGCCCCAGCATTTT
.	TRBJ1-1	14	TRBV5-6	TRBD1	CASSADRGLSRAFF	TGTGCCAGCAGCGCAGACAGGGGATTGTCCCGGGCTTTCTTT
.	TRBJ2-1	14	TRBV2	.	CASNPLSSYNEQFF	TGTGCCAGCAACCCCTTGAGCTCCTACAATGAGCAGTTCTTC
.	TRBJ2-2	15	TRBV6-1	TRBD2	CASTPGEGFTGELFF	TGTGCCAGCACCCCCGGGGAGGGGTTCACCGGGGAGCTGTTTTTT
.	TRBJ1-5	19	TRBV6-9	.	CASSSMGPRSLYSNQPQHF	TGTGCCAGCAGCTCCATGGGGCCACGCTCTTTATATAGCAATCAGCCCCAGCATTTT
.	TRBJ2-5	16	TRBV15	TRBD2	CATRPGLAVGVETQYF	TGTGCCACCAGGCCGGGACTAGCGGTTGGGGTCGAGACCCAGTACTTC
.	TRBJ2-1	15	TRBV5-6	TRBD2	CASSQSGRPYNEQFF	TGTGCCAGCAGCCAGAGCGGGAGGCCCTACAATGAGCAGTTCTTC
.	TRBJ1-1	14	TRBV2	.	CASSEALRVTEAFF	TGTGCCAGCAGTGAAGCGCTTCGGGTCACTGAAGCTTTCTTT
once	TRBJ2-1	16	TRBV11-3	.	CASSLEGGSSYNEQFF	TGTGCCAGCAGCTTGGAGGGGGGTAGCTCCTACAATGAGCAGTTCTTC
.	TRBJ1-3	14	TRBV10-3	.	CAISDRGLGNTIYF	TGTGCCATCAGTGATCGGGGCTTGGGAAACACCATATATTTT
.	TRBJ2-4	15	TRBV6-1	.	CASSEQAILKNIQYF	TGTGCCAGCAGTGAACAGGCGATACTTAAAAACATTCAGTACTTC
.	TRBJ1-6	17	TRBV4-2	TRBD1	CASSQIHRTGRDSPLHF	TGTGCCAGCAGCCAAATTCATAGGACAGGGAGGGATTCACCCCTCCACTTT
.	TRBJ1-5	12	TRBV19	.	CASQGPNQPQHF	TGTGCCAGCCAAGGTCCCAATCAGCCCCAGCATTTT
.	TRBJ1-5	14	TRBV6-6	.	CAGSWRATNQPQHF	TGTGCCGGCAGTTGGAGGGCAACTAATCAGCCCCAGCATTTT
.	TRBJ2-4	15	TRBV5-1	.	CASSLDGVAKNIQYF	TGCGCCAGCAGCTTGGACGGGGTGGCCAAAAACATTCAGTACTTC
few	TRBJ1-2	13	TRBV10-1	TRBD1	CASSGDRVYGYTF	TGCGCCAGCAGTGGTGACAGGGTATATGGCTACACCTTC
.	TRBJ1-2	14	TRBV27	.	CASSRTRGGYGYTF	TGTGCCAGCAGCCGGACTCGCGGGGGCTATGGCTACACCTTC
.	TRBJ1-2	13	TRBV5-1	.	CASSLETNYGYTF	TGCGCCAGCAGCTTGGAAACAAACTATGGCTACACCTTC
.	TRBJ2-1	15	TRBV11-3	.	CASSSTSVPYNEQFF	TGTGCCAGCAGCTCGACTAGTGTACCCTACAATGAGCAGTTCTTC
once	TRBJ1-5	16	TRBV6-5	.	CASSSVGGVGNQPQHF	TGTGCCAGCAGTTCGGTGGGGGGGGTCGGCAATCAGCCCCAGCATTTT
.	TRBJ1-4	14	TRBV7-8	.	CASSRTSGAVKLFF	TGTGCCAGCAGCCGGACTTCGGGAGCGGTAAAACTGTTTTTT
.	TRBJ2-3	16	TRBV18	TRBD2	CASSLSLAGRGDTQYF	TGTGCCAGCTCACTGTCACTAGCGGGCCGTGGAGATACGCAGTATTTT
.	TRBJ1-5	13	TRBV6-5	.	CASSYLPYQPQHF	TGTGCCAGCAGTTACTTGCCTTATCAGCCCCAGCATTTT
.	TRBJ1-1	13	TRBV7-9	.	CASSRTRNTEAFF	TGTGCCAGCAGCCGAACAAGAAACACTGAAGCTTTCTTT
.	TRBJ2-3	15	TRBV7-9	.	CASSLALLLWDTQYF	TGTGCCAGCAGCTTAGCTTTGCTTCTCTGGGATACGCAGTATTTT